The 32 T cell receptor beta chains reported below all come from one sample, sequenced in a study of cytomegalovirus exposure and HLA in healthy donors. The PCR ran on 60 Vbeta and 13 Jbeta primers. Clones were sequenced by immunoSEQ multiplex PCR, and TCRdb holds only the in-frame ones, with some missing. The profile covers around 100,000 clones, with about 80% appearing a single time and more than 3% taken by the ten largest. Sequences were obtained from PBMCs. The receptors were sampled from a woman in her 40s in good health and CMV-seronegative.

This rearrangement joins TRBV28 to TRBJ2-2; a weak D match, TRBD2 (7 bases). Per germline, CDR1 MDHEN and CDR2 SYDVKM. The CDR3 runs 17 residues. Trimming took off 7 bases at V and 6 bases at J, with 24 bases between the two ends. The CDR3 DNA is TGTGCCAGCACCTGGGGGGGCGCTTACGGGGAGGCCGGGGAGCTGTTTTTT. It specifies CASTWGGAYGEAGELFF.

The chain has TRBV14 and TRBJ2-1; a possible D gene is TRBD1 (5 bases). Germline V gene sequence: CDR1 SGHDN, CDR2 FVKESK. The V and J ends lost 3 bases and 10 bases respectively, with 16 bases between them. CDR3 length: 14 residues. CDR3 nucleotide sequence: TGTGCCAGCAGCCACGTGGGGCCTATTCGAGAGCAGTTCTTC. It is translated as CASSHVGPIREQFF.

This rearrangement joins TRBV29-1 to TRBJ2-5, with 7 bases fitting TRBD1. Per the germline V gene, CDR1 is SQVTM and CDR2 is ANQGSEA. The junction had 7 bases not matched to a gene; V was cut back by 0 bases and J by 6 bases. CDR3 length: 14 residues. The CDR3 loop is CSVEDRLQGKTQYF. CDR3 nucleotides: TGCAGCGTTGAAGATCGGCTACAGGGGAAGACCCAGTACTTC.

The CDR3 is CASSLTMTSGQETQYF. The CDR3 DNA reads as TGCGCCAGCAGCTTGACCATGACTAGCGGGCAAGAGACCCAGTACTTC. The chain combines TRBV5-1 with TRBJ2-5, with 10 positions matching TRBD2. The CDR3 is 16 residues long. Unmatched junction bases numbered 5, after V lost 1 base and J lost 2 bases. CDR1 and CDR2 (germline): SGHRS, YFSETQ.

The CDR3 here is CASSRAGGGTGELFF. Written as DNA, the CDR3 is TGTGCCAGCAGTAGGGCGGGAGGGGGGACCGGGGAGCTGTTTTTT. This rearrangement joins TRBV28 to TRBJ2-2; 9 bases are a match to TRBD2. Germline CDR1 is MDHEN and CDR2 is SYDVKM. This CDR3 region has 15 residues. Losses at the gene ends were 5 bases for V and 5 bases for J; bases not matched to a gene: 6. Filled out from reference TRBV28 and TRBJ2-2, the complete variable domain reads DVKVTQSSRYLVKRTGEKVFLECVQDMDHENMFWYRQDPGLGLRLIYFSYDVKMKEKGDIPEGYSVSREKKERFSLILESASTNQTSMYLCASSRAGGGTGELFFGEGSRLTVL.

This chain links TRBV27 with TRBJ1-1; D remains unclear. The germline CDR1 and CDR2 sequences are MNHEY and SMNVEV (reference sequence). V was trimmed by 8 bases and J by 0 bases, leaving 7 bases between them. The CDR3 is 12 amino acids. The CDR3 protein is CASRGLNTEAFF. The CDR3 nucleotides read TGTGCCAGCCGGGGATTGAACACTGAAGCTTTCTTT.

CDR3 bases: TGTGCCAGCTCACCGGAGAGAAAGAACACCGGGGAGCTGTTTTTT. This translates into CASSPERKNTGELFF. This chain joins TRBV18 and TRBJ2-2; D is undetermined. CDR1 and CDR2 (germline): KGHSH, LQKENI. The germline V and J ends were trimmed by 3 bases and 1 base, with 9 bases remaining between them. This CDR3 has 15 residues.

This clone has just a few counts. This CDR3 is CASSSLLAGGYYNEQFF. In nucleotides, the CDR3 is TGTGCCAGTAGTAGTCTGCTAGCGGGAGGGTATTACAATGAGCAGTTCTTC. The chain has TRBV19 and TRBJ2-1; TRBD2 aligns across 12 bases. The CDR3 totals 17 residues. Germline V gene lookup returns CDR1 LNHDA and CDR2 SQIVND (reference sequence). V lost 4 bases, J lost 4 bases, and 8 bases stayed unmatched. The full variable domain, in which reference TRBV19 and TRBJ2-1 provide the parts outside the CDR3, is DGGITQSPKYLFRKEGQNVTLSCEQNLNHDAMYWYRQDPGQGLRLIYYSQIVNDFQKGDIAEGYSVSREKKESFPLTVTSAQKNPTAFYLCASSSLLAGGYYNEQFFGPGTRLTVL.

This clone was counted a few times. The rearrangement uses TRBV28 and TRBJ2-1; TRBD2 agrees at 14 bases. This CDR3 comprises 16 residues. Germline V gene lookup returns CDR1 MDHEN and CDR2 SYDVKM. V lost 6 bases to trimming and J lost 8 bases; unmatched junction nucleotides: 9. CDR3 region: CASSRPGLAGAHEQFF. For the CDR3, the DNA is TGTGCCAGCAGCCGGCCGGGACTAGCGGGAGCTCATGAGCAGTTCTTC.

The V and J genes are TRBV28 and TRBJ1-1; D not certain. Germline V gene sequence: CDR1 MDHEN, CDR2 SYDVKM. The CDR3 length is 13 residues. V was clipped by 3 bases and J by 7 bases, with 12 bases between them. The CDR3 protein is CASSFPPGLEAFF. DNA for the CDR3: TGTGCCAGCAGTTTCCCCCCCGGACTTGAAGCTTTCTTT.

This sequence joins TRBV6-5 and TRBJ1-1; the D gene is possibly TRBD1 (6 bases). The CDR3 sequence is 13 residues long. Per germline, CDR1 MNHEY and CDR2 SVGAGI. V lost 6 bases and J lost 2, with 10 bases in between. The chain's CDR3 is CASSGGRNTEAFF. DNA of the CDR3: TGTGCCAGCAGCGGGGGGCGTAACACTGAAGCTTTCTTT.

The chain uses TRBV19 and TRBJ1-1, with 11 bases matching TRBD1. CDR1 is LNHDA, CDR2 SQIVND, per germline (reference sequence). Losses at the gene ends were 3 bases for V and 6 bases for J; bases not matched to a gene: 6. The CDR3 consists of 15 residues. CDR3 amino acids: CASSIRDRGAAEAFF. In nucleotides, the CDR3 is TGTGCCAGTAGTATCCGGGACAGGGGGGCCGCTGAAGCTTTCTTT.

The chain has TRBV7-9 and TRBJ2-1; D unclear. The length of the CDR3 is 13 residues. Trimming took off 8 bases at V and 0 bases at J, with 8 bases between the two ends. Looked up from germline, CDR1 is SEHNR and CDR2 is FQNEAQ (reference sequence). CDR3 amino acids: CASVRGSYNEQFF. As DNA, the CDR3 is TGTGCCAGCGTTAGAGGCTCCTACAATGAGCAGTTCTTC.

In this sample, this clone turned up a few times. This chain uses TRBV19 with TRBJ2-5; the match to TRBD1 covers 8 bases. The CDR3 extends over 15 amino acids. Germline values: CDR1 LNHDA, CDR2 SQIVND (reference sequence). With 5 bases clipped from V and 3 bases from J, the junction kept 8 bases outside the gene matches. The CDR3 nucleotides are TGTGCCAGTAGTCTACTCCAGGACAGGGAAGAGACCCAGTACTTC. This encodes CASSLLQDREETQYF.

The V call is TRBV28, the J call TRBJ2-7, with 11 bases aligning to TRBD2. V gave up 2 bases and J gave up 3 bases; unmatched junction bases: 3. This CDR3 spans 15 amino acids. The V gene's germline CDR1 is MDHEN and CDR2 SYDVKM. The CDR3: CASSLRLAGIYEQYF. As DNA, the CDR3 is TGTGCCAGCAGTTTACGACTAGCGGGGATCTACGAGCAGTACTTC.

The V and J genes are TRBV7-9 and TRBJ2-1; no clear D gene. Germline CDR1 SEHNR, CDR2 FQNEAQ (reference sequence). Trimming stripped 5 bases from V and 6 bases from J, with 14 bases between. The CDR3 has 14 amino acids. The CDR3 region is CASSHPRGFNEQFF. CDR3 nucleotide sequence: TGTGCCAGCAGCCACCCCCGCGGATTCAATGAGCAGTTCTTC.

The chain links TRBV7-9 to TRBJ1-2, with 7 positions matching TRBD1. Germline V CDR1 and CDR2: SEHNR, FQNEAQ (reference sequence). The CDR3 extends over 14 amino acids. J lost 8 bases, V lost 5 bases, and 11 bases had no gene match. CDR3 sequence: CASSRGQTSLGYTF. The CDR3, as DNA: TGTGCCAGCAGCCGGGGACAGACGAGCCTCGGCTACACCTTC.

This clone was counted a few times. The rearrangement links TRBV5-4 to TRBJ2-2; the D is unclear. Germline loops: CDR1 SGHNT, CDR2 YYREEE (reference sequence). V was shortened by 0 bases and J by 0 bases, with 6 bases between the two germline ends. This CDR3 has 15 amino acids. CDR3 sequence: CASSLDLANTGELFF. CDR3 nucleotides: TGTGCCAGCAGCTTGGATCTAGCGAACACCGGGGAGCTGTTTTTT.

This chain links TRBV10-1 with TRBJ2-1, with 10 bases matching TRBD1. CDR3 length: 14 residues. V lost 8 bases to trimming and J lost 5 bases; unmatched junction nucleotides: 6. CDR1 is WNHNN, CDR2 SYGVQD, per germline (reference sequence). The CDR3 DNA reads as TGCGCCAGCTCCAGGGACAGGGGCGACAATGAGCAGTTCTTC. This translates into CASSRDRGDNEQFF.

The gene calls are TRBV4-3 and TRBJ1-2; 8 bases line up with TRBD1. Unmatched junction bases numbered 5, after V lost 5 bases and J lost 3 bases. Germline loops: CDR1 LGHNA, CDR2 YSLEER. The CDR3 length is 14 residues. This CDR3 is CASSYGQGDYGYTF. The CDR3 nucleotides read TGCGCCAGCAGCTACGGACAGGGAGACTATGGCTACACCTTC.

The chain has TRBV7-8 and TRBJ2-3, with D maybe TRBD2 (6 bases). The CDR3 loop spans 15 amino acids. V lost 2 bases, J lost 1 base, and 10 bases lay in between. CDR1 and CDR2 (germline): SGHVS, FQNEAQ. CDR3 sequence reads: CASSLQGGGTDTQYF. CDR3 bases: TGTGCCAGCAGCTTACAGGGCGGGGGCACAGATACGCAGTATTTT. Combining the CDR3 with reference TRBV7-8 and TRBJ2-3 gives the whole variable domain GAGVSQSPRYKVAKRGQDVALRCDPISGHVSLFWYQQALGQGPEFLTYFQNEAQLDKSGLPSDRFFAERPEGSVSTLKIQRTQQEDSAVYLCASSLQGGGTDTQYFGPGTRLTVL.

The rearrangement links TRBV6-6 to TRBJ2-5; TRBD1 matches at 7 bases. The better agreement between TRBJ2-7 and the DNA end casts doubt on the J call. CDR1 is MNHNY and CDR2 is SVGAGI in the germline V gene (reference sequence). This CDR3 comprises 13 residues. CDR3: CASSGGQTYEQYF. As DNA, the CDR3 is TGTGCCAGCAGTGGGGGACAGACCTACGAGCAGTACTTC.

This chain joins TRBV29-1 and TRBJ1-1; no firm D call. V was trimmed by 5 bases and J by 0 bases, leaving 7 bases between them. In germline, CDR1 is SQVTM, CDR2 ANQGSEA. The CDR3 has 12 residues. The CDR3 is CSVKQMNTEAFF. The DNA of the CDR3 is TGCAGCGTTAAACAGATGAACACTGAAGCTTTCTTT.

The V and J genes are TRBV30 and TRBJ2-7, with TRBD1 matching 8 bases. CDR3 size: 13 residues. The germline V gene has CDR1 GTSNPN and CDR2 SVGIG (reference sequence). The ends lost 5 bases at V and 5 bases at J; junction bases unmatched: 8. This CDR3 is CAWDRGVLNEQYF. The CDR3 region has the DNA TGTGCCTGGGACAGGGGAGTCCTCAACGAGCAGTACTTC. Full variable domain (rest looked up from reference TRBV30 and TRBJ2-7): SQTIHQWPATLVQPVGSPLSLECTVEGTSNPNLYWYRQAAGRGLQLLFYSVGIGQISSEVPQNLSASRPQDRQFILSSKKLLLSDSGFYLCAWDRGVLNEQYFGPGTRLTVT.

This chain joins TRBV7-8 and TRBJ2-5; the match to TRBD2 covers 10 bases. After removal of 3 bases from V and 4 bases from J, the junction contained 2 bases not matched to a gene. Germline-derived CDR1 and CDR2 are SGHVS and FQNEAQ. This CDR3 is 14 amino acids long. The CDR3 spells CASSLPSGGETQYF. DNA of the CDR3: TGTGCCAGCAGCTTGCCTAGCGGGGGAGAGACCCAGTACTTC. The variable domain in full, completed from reference TRBV7-8 and TRBJ2-5, reads GAGVSQSPRYKVAKRGQDVALRCDPISGHVSLFWYQQALGQGPEFLTYFQNEAQLDKSGLPSDRFFAERPEGSVSTLKIQRTQQEDSAVYLCASSLPSGGETQYFGPGTRLLVL.

This clone appeared a few times. The V call is TRBV7-2, the J call TRBJ1-5, with unresolved D. V was clipped by 1 base and J by 6 bases, with 13 bases between them. Germline V CDR1 and CDR2: SGHTA, FQGNSA. The CDR3 covers 15 residues. The CDR3 spells CASSLELGSGQPQHF. CDR3 nucleotide sequence: TGTGCCAGCAGCTTAGAATTGGGGAGTGGTCAGCCCCAGCATTTT.

The CDR3 here is CASTLTNPANEKLFF. CDR3 coding DNA: TGTGCCAGCACTCTGACAAATCCAGCTAATGAAAAACTGTTTTTT. J is TRBJ1-4 and V is TRBV7-8; D remains ambiguous. The length of the CDR3 is 15 residues. CDR1 and CDR2 from the germline V gene are SGHVS and FQNEAQ. V shed 7 bases and J shed 3 bases, with 15 bases lying between them.

This sequence joins TRBV7-6 and TRBJ2-3; TRBD2 aligns across 9 bases. J gave up 0 bases and V 5 bases, and 3 bases lay outside the gene matches. CDR1 SGHVS and CDR2 FNYEAQ come from the germline V gene. The CDR3 length is 15 residues. The CDR3 loop is CASSRSGGSTDTQYF. CDR3 nucleotide sequence: TGTGCCAGCAGCAGAAGCGGGGGGAGCACAGATACGCAGTATTTT. Complete variable domain (other parts from reference TRBV7-6 and TRBJ2-3): GAGVSQSPRYKVTKRGQDVALRCDPISGHVSLYWYRQALGQGPEFLTYFNYEAQQDKSGLPNDRFSAERPEGSISTLTIQRTEQRDSAMYRCASSRSGGSTDTQYFGPGTRLTVL.

V is TRBV11-2 and J is TRBJ1-2; D is uncertain. Looked up from germline, CDR1 is SGHAT and CDR2 is FQNNGV. This CDR3 has 14 residues. V was clipped by 2 bases and J by 4 bases, with 11 bases between them. CDR3 region: CASSLNLASYGYTF. CDR3 nucleotides: TGTGCCAGCAGCTTAAACCTCGCCAGCTATGGCTACACCTTC.

The V call is TRBV4-1, the J call TRBJ2-6; a weak D match, TRBD2 (6 bases). Germline CDR1 MGHRA, CDR2 YSYEKL. The CDR3 has 17 residues. V shed 1 base and J shed 1 base, with 11 bases lying between them. The CDR3 coding sequence is TGCGCCAGCAGCCAAGCCTTCCGGGGGTCTGGGGCCAACGTCCTGACTTTC. It encodes CASSQAFRGSGANVLTF.

V usage is TRBV23-1 and J usage is TRBJ2-7, with 7 bases fitting TRBD1. TRBV23-1 is an open reading frame, and its role is uncertain. V gave up 3 bases and J gave up 6 bases; unmatched junction bases: 20. The CDR3 sequence is 18 residues long. The CDR3 loop reads CASSHHGPPDRVLGEQYF. CDR3 nucleotide sequence: TGCGCCAGCAGTCACCACGGTCCCCCCGACAGGGTTCTGGGCGAGCAGTACTTC.

The chain joins TRBV27 to TRBJ1-5; 8 nucleotides align to TRBD1. This CDR3 contains 15 residues. The V and J ends lost 1 base and 3 bases, in that order; junction bases with no gene match: 2. Germline CDR1 and CDR2: MNHEY and SMNVEV (reference sequence). The CDR3 DNA follows: TGTGCCAGCAGTTTATTGGGACAGGTCAATCAGCCCCAGCATTTT. Its protein is CASSLLGQVNQPQHF.